The 2 T cell receptor beta chains below all came from one sample that was sequenced in a study of a mutant IDH1 vaccine in newly diagnosed glioma. Assay: immunoSEQ multiplex PCR; the TCRdb copy retains only in-frame clones and omits some. The data contain almost 25,000 clones, 82% of them singletons. Antigens for these TCRs are unknown. The time point denotes: week 47, end of study. In the vaccine, a single dose held 300 ug of the mutant IDH1 20-mer peptide, along with topical imiquimod. Sequencing was performed on PBMCs, taken from a glioma patient whose treatment included an IDH1 peptide vaccine. The source is a man aged 35-49 years with glioma. Some clones in this sample may be carry-over from other donors' samples.

This chain links TRBV5-1 with TRBJ2-5; 7 bases are shared with TRBD1. Trimming took 0 bases from V and 5 from J; bases not matched to a gene: 13. Germline V gene data show CDR1 as SGHRS and CDR2 as YFSETQ. The CDR3 sequence is 17 residues long. CDR3 region: CASSLVTTGSHEETQYF. The CDR3 DNA sequence: TGCGCCAGCAGCTTGGTAACGACAGGGTCTCACGAGGAGACCCAGTACTTC.

The gene calls are TRBV7-8 and TRBJ1-2, with TRBD1 identical over 7 bases. Trimming removed 2 bases from V and 8 bases from J; junction bases left unmatched: 8. The CDR3 length is 14 residues. Germline loops: CDR1 SGHVS, CDR2 FQNEAQ. The CDR3 loop reads CASSLWGTENGYTF. CDR3 DNA sequence: TGTGCCAGCAGCTTATGGGGGACAGAAAACGGCTACACCTTC.